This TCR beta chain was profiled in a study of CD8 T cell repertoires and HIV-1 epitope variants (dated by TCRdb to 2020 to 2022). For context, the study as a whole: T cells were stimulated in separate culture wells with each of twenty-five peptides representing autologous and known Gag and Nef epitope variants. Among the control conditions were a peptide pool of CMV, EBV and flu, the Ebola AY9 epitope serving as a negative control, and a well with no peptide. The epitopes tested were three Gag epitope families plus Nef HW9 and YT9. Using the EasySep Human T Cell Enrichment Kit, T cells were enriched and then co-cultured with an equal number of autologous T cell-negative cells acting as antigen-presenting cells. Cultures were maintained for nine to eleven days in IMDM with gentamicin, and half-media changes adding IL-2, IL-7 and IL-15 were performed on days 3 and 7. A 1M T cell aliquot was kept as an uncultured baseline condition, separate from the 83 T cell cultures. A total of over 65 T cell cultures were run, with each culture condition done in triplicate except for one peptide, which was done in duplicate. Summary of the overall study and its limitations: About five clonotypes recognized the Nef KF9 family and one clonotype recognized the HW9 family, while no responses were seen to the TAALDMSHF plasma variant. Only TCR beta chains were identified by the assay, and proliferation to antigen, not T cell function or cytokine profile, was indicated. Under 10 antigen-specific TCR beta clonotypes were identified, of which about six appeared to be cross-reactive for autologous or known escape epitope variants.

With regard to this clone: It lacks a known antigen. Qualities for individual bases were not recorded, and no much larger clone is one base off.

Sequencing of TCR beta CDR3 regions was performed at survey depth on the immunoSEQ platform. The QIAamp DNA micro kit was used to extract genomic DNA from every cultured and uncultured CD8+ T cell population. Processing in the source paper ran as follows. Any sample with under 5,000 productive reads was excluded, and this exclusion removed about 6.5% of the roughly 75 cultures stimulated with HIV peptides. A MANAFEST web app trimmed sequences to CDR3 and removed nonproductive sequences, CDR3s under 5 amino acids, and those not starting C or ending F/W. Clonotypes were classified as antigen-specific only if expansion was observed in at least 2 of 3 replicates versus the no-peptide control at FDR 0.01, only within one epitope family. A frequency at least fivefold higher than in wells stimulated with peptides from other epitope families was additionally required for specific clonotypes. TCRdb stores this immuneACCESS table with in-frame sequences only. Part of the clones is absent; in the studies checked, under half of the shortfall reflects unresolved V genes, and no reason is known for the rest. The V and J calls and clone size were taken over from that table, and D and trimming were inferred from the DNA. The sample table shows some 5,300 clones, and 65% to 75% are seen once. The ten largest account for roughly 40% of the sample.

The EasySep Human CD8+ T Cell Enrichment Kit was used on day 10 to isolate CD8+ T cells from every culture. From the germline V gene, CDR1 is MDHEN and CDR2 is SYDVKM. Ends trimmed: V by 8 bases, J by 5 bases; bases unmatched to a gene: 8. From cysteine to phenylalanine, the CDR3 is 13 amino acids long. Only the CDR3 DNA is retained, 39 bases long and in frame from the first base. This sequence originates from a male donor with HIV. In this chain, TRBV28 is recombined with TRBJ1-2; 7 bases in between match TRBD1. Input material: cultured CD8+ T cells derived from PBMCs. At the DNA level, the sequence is TGTGCCAGCCGGAGACAGGGTGAATATGGCTACACCTTC. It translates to CASRRQGEYGYTF.